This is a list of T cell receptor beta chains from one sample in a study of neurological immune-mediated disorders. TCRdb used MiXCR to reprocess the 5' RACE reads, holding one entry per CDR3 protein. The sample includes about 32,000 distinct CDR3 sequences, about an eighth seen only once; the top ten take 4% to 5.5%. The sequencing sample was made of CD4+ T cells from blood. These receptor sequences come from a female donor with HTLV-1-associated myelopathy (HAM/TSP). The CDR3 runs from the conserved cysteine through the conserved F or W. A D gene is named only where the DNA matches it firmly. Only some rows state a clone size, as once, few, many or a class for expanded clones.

CDR3nt: TGTGCCAGCAGCTTGTGGGGGGGGAATGAGCAGTTCTTC; CDR3aa: CASSLWGGNEQFF; j_gene: TRBJ2-1; v_gene: TRBV7-3; d_gene: TRBD2; len: 13; abundance: many
CDR3nt: TGTGCCAGCAGTTTGGCTGACAGGGGAAGTCAGCCCCAGCATTTT; CDR3aa: CASSLADRGSQPQHF; j_gene: TRBJ1-5; v_gene: TRBV12-3/TRBV12-4; d_gene: TRBD1; len: 15; abundance: many
CDR3nt: TGCAGTGCTAGAGAGGCACAGTACAATCAGCCCCAGCATTTT; CDR3aa: CSAREAQYNQPQHF; j_gene: TRBJ1-5; v_gene: TRBV20-1; d_gene: .; len: 14; abundance: .
CDR3nt: TGTGCCAGCATTCCAGCCCCTGGACGGACGGGCGAGCAGTACTTC; CDR3aa: CASIPAPGRTGEQYF; j_gene: TRBJ2-7; v_gene: TRBV6-5; d_gene: .; len: 15; abundance: .
CDR3nt: TGTGCCAGCAGGGCGTGGGGTGACGAGCAGTACTTC; CDR3aa: CASRAWGDEQYF; j_gene: TRBJ2-7; v_gene: TRBV12-3/TRBV12-4; d_gene: .; len: 12; abundance: many
CDR3nt: TGTGCCAGCAGGGGAGGCGGGGATGAGCAGTTCTTC; CDR3aa: CASRGGGDEQFF; j_gene: TRBJ2-1; v_gene: TRBV7-9; d_gene: .; len: 12; abundance: many
CDR3nt: TGCAGCGGAGGACAGGTACAAGAGACCCAGTACTTC; CDR3aa: CSGGQVQETQYF; j_gene: TRBJ2-5; v_gene: TRBV29-1; d_gene: TRBD1; len: 12; abundance: many
CDR3nt: TGTGCCAGCAGCTTAGGAGGGTTCGGGGCCAACGTCCAGTACTTC; CDR3aa: CASSLGGFGANVQYF; j_gene: TRBJ2-5; v_gene: TRBV7-2; d_gene: .; len: 15; abundance: .
CDR3nt: TGTGCCATCAGTGAGGACAGGGGCACAGATACGCAGTATTTT; CDR3aa: CAISEDRGTDTQYF; j_gene: TRBJ2-3; v_gene: TRBV10-3; d_gene: TRBD1; len: 14; abundance: medium-sized
CDR3nt: TGTGCCAGCAGTTCCTGGGAGGGCTGGGCCGCCCAGTACTTC; CDR3aa: CASSSWEGWAAQYF; j_gene: TRBJ2-5; v_gene: TRBV6-2/TRBV6-3; d_gene: TRBD2; len: 14; abundance: many
CDR3nt: TGTGCCAGCAGCTTATCATCCGGCGGAGAGACCCAGTACTTC; CDR3aa: CASSLSSGGETQYF; j_gene: TRBJ2-5; v_gene: TRBV7-9; d_gene: .; len: 14; abundance: many
CDR3nt: TGTGCCATCAGTGAGCCGGGACTAGCGGGAGCCGGGTCCTACAATGAGCAGTTCTTC; CDR3aa: CAISEPGLAGAGSYNEQFF; j_gene: TRBJ2-1; v_gene: TRBV10-3; d_gene: TRBD2; len: 19; abundance: many
CDR3nt: TGCAGTGCTAGACAGTCCACGGAGACCCAGTACTTC; CDR3aa: CSARQSTETQYF; j_gene: TRBJ2-5; v_gene: TRBV20-1; d_gene: .; len: 12; abundance: many
CDR3nt: TGCAGTGCTAGAGACCAACAGGGGGCCTATAATTCACCCCTCCACTTT; CDR3aa: CSARDQQGAYNSPLHF; j_gene: TRBJ1-6; v_gene: TRBV20-1; d_gene: TRBD1; len: 16; abundance: many
CDR3nt: TGTGCCAGCAGCTTACGAAGGGGGCCCCCCTACGAGCAGTACTTC; CDR3aa: CASSLRRGPPYEQYF; j_gene: TRBJ2-7; v_gene: TRBV7-9; d_gene: TRBD1; len: 15; abundance: many
CDR3nt: TGTGCCAGCAGCTTGAGAACAGGGTCTAACTATGGCTACACCTTC; CDR3aa: CASSLRTGSNYGYTF; j_gene: TRBJ1-2; v_gene: TRBV5-4; d_gene: .; len: 15; abundance: many